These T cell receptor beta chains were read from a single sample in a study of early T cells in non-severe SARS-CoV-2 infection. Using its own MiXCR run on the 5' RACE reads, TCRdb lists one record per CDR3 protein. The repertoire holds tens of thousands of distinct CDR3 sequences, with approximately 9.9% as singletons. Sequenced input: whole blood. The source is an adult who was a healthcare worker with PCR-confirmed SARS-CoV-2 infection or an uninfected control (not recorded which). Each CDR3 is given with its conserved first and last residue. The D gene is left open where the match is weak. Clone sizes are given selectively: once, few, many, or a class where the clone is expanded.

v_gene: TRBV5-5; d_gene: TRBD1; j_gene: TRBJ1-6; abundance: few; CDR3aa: CASSLGQGESSYNSPLHF; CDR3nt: TGTGCCAGCAGCTTGGGACAGGGAGAAAGCTCCTATAATTCACCCCTCCACTTT
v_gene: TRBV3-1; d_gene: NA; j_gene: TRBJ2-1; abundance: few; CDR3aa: CASSRGNEQFF; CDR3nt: TGTGCCAGCAGCCGTGGCAATGAGCAGTTCTTC
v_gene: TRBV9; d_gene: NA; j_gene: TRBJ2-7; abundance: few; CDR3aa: CASSEAPGSPWVQYF; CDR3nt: TGTGCCAGCAGCGAGGCCCCCGGGAGTCCCTGGGTGCAGTACTTC
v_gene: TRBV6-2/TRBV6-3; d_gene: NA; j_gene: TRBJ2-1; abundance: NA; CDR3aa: CASSPPGAGYSPGEQFF; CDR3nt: TGTGCCAGCAGTCCTCCTGGGGCGGGGTATTCCCCGGGTGAGCAGTTCTTC
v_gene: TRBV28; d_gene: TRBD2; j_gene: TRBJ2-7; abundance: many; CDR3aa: CASSLPPSGVSYEQYF; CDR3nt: TGTGCCAGCAGTTTGCCCCCTAGCGGGGTCTCCTACGAGCAGTACTTC
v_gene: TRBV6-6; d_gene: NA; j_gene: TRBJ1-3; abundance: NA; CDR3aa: CASSYKLGAGNTIYF; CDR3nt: TGTGCCAGCAGTTACAAACTGGGGGCAGGAAACACCATATATTTT
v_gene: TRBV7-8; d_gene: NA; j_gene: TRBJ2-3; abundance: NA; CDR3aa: CASSPLNRGALDTQYF; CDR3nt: TGTGCCAGCAGCCCTCTTAATAGGGGGGCCTTAGATACGCAGTATTTT
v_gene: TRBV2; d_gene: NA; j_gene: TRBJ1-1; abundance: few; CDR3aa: CASSEEGGLNTEAFF; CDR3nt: TGTGCCAGCAGTGAAGAAGGGGGTCTAAACACTGAAGCTTTCTTT
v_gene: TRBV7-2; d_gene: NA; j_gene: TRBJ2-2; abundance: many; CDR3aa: CASSFTGTGELFF; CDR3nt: TGTGCCAGCAGCTTCACAGGGACAGGGGAGCTGTTTTTT
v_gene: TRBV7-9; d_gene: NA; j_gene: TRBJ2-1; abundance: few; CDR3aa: CASSLSEYNEQFF; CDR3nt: TGTGCCAGCAGCTTATCGGAATACAATGAGCAGTTCTTC
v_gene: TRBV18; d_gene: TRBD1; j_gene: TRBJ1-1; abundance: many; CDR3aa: CASSRGQANTEAFF; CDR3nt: TGTGCCAGCTCGAGGGGACAGGCGAACACTGAAGCTTTCTTT
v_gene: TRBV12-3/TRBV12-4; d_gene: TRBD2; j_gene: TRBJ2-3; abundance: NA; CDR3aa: CATLAGGTDTQYF; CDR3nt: TGTGCCACTTTAGCGGGGGGCACAGATACGCAGTATTTT
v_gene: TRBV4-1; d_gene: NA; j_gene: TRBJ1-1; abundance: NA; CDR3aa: CASSYPRRMNTEAFF; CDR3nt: TGCGCCAGCAGCTACCCCCGGCGTATGAACACTGAAGCTTTCTTT
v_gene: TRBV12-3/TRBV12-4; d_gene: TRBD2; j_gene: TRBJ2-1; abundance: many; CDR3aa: CASSQAASGGRQFF; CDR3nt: TGTGCCAGCAGCCAAGCGGCTAGCGGGGGGCGGCAGTTCTTC
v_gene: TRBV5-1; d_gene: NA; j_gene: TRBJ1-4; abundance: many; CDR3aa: CASSLRPVYYGGEKLFF; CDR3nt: TGCGCCAGCAGCTTGCGGCCAGTCTATTACGGGGGTGAAAAACTGTTTTTT
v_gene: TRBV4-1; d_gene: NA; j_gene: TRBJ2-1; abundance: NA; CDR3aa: CASSQGEDSRGGEQFF; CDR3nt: TGCGCCAGCAGCCAAGGGGAGGACTCGAGGGGCGGTGAGCAGTTCTTC
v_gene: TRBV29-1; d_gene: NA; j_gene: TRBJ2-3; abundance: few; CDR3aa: CSADGQRTDTQYF; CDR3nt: TGCAGCGCAGACGGTCAGAGAACAGATACGCAGTATTTT
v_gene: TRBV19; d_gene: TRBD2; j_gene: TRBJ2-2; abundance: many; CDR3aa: CASSTGLGVGELFF; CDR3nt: TGTGCCAGTAGTACGGGACTAGGGGTCGGGGAGCTGTTTTTT
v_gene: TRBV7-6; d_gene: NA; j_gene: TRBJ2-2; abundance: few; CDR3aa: CASSLGEGVGGELFF; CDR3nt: TGTGCCAGCAGCTTAGGAGAGGGCGTTGGCGGGGAGCTGTTTTTT
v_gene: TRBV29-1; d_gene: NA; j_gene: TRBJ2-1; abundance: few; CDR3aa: CSVGQNNEQFF; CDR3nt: TGCAGCGTTGGACAGAACAATGAGCAGTTCTTC
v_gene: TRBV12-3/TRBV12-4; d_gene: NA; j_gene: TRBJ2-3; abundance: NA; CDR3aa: CASSFGEATDTQYF; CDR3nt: TGTGCCAGCAGTTTCGGGGAGGCTACAGATACGCAGTATTTT
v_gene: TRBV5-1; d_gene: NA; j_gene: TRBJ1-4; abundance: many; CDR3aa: CASSIDQLNNEKLFF; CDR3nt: TGCGCCAGCAGCATCGACCAACTAAATAATGAAAAACTGTTTTTT
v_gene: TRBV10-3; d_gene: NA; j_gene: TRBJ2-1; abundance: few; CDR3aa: CAIRGNEQFF; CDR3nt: TGTGCCATCAGGGGCAATGAGCAGTTCTTC
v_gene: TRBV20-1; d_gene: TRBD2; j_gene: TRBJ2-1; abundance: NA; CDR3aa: CSALAGGLYEQFF; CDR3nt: TGCAGTGCTCTAGCGGGGGGGCTCTATGAGCAGTTCTTC
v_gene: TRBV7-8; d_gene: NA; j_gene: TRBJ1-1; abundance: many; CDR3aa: CASSLGSGVYTEAFF; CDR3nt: TGTGCCAGCAGCTTAGGTTCAGGGGTGTACACTGAAGCTTTCTTT
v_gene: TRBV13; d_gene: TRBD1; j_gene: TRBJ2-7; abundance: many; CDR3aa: CASSSTGATYEQYF; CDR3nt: TGTGCCAGCAGCTCGACAGGGGCGACCTACGAGCAGTACTTC
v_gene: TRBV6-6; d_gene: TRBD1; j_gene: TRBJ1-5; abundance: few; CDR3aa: CASSATGLQPQHF; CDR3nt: TGTGCCAGCAGCGCGACAGGGCTACAGCCCCAGCATTTT
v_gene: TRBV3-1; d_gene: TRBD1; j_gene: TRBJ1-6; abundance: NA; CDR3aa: CASSQVLGGANSPLHF; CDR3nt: TGTGCCAGCAGCCAAGTACTAGGGGGCGCAAATTCACCCCTCCACTTT
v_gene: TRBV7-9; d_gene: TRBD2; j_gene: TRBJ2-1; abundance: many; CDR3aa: CASSSFGGGPSSSYNEQFF; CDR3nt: TGTGCCAGCAGCTCCTTTGGCGGGGGGCCCTCAAGCTCCTACAATGAGCAGTTCTTC
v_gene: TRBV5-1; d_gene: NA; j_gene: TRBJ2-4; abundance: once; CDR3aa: CASSLDRKNIQYF; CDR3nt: TGCGCCAGCAGCTTGGACAGGAAAAACATTCAGTACTTC
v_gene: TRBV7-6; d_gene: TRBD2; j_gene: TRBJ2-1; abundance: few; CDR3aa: CASSPRGTSGFSSYNEQFF; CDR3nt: TGTGCCAGCAGCCCACGCGGGACTAGCGGGTTTAGCTCCTACAATGAGCAGTTCTTC
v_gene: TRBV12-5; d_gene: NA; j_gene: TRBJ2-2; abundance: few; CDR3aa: CASCWKMTGELFF; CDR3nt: TGTGCTAGTTGCTGGAAGATGACCGGGGAGCTGTTTTTT
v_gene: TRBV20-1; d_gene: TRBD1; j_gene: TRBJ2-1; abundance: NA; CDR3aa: CSARNWTGASREQFF; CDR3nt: TGCAGTGCTAGGAATTGGACAGGGGCTAGTCGAGAGCAGTTCTTC
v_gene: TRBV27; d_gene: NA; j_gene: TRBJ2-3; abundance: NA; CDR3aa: CASSASFFTDTQYF; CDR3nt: TGTGCCAGCAGTGCTAGCTTCTTCACAGATACGCAGTATTTT
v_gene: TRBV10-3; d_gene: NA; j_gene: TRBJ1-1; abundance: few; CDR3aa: CAISGQGGAFF; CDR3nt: TGTGCCATCAGTGGGCAGGGAGGAGCTTTCTTT
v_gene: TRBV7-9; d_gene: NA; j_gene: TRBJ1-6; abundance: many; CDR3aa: CASSFGDNSPLHF; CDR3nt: TGTGCCAGCAGCTTCGGGGATAATTCACCCCTCCACTTT
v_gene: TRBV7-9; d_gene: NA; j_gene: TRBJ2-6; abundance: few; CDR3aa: CAVPAESTRQSGANVLTF; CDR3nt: TGTGCCGTCCCGGCCGAGAGTACGCGCCAATCTGGGGCCAACGTCCTGACTTTC
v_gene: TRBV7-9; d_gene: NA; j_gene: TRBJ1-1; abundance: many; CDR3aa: CASSFPGRFAEAFF; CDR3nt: TGTGCCAGCAGCTTCCCTGGACGGTTCGCTGAAGCTTTCTTT
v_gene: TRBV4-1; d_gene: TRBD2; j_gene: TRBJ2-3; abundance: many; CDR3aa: CASSLGTGLAGSDTQYF; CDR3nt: TGCGCCAGCAGCCTCGGTACTGGACTAGCGGGGTCAGATACGCAGTATTTT
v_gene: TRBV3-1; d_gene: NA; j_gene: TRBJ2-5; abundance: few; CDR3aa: CASSHQETQYF; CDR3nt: TGTGCCAGCAGCCATCAAGAGACCCAGTACTTC
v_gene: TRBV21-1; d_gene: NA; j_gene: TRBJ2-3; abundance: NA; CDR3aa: CASSNLRPTDTQYF; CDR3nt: TGTGCCAGCAGCAATTTACGGCCCACAGATACGCAGTATTTT
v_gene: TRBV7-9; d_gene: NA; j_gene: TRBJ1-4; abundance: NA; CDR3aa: CASSLGRDHEKLFF; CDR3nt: TGTGCCAGCAGCTTAGGACGGGACCACGAAAAACTGTTTTTT
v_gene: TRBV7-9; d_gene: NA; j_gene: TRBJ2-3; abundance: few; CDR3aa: CANSLDGSWDTQYF; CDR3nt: TGTGCCAACTCACTGGACGGCTCTTGGGATACGCAGTATTTT
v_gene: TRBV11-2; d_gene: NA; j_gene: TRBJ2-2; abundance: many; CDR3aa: CASSSVAANTGELFF; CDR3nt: TGTGCCAGCAGCTCTGTAGCAGCGAACACCGGGGAGCTGTTTTTT
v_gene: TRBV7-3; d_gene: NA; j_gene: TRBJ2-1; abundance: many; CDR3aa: CASSPLQGNNEQFF; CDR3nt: TGTGCCAGCAGCCCGCTACAGGGTAACAATGAGCAGTTCTTC
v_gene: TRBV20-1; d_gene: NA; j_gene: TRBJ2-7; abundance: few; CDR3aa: CSAVGTSSYEQYF; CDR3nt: TGCAGTGCCGTGGGGACGAGCTCCTACGAGCAATACTTC
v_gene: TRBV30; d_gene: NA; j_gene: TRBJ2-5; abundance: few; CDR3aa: CAWSPIQETQYF; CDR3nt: TGTGCCTGGAGTCCCATCCAAGAGACCCAGTACTTC
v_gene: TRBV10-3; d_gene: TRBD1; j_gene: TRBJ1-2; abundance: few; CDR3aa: CAISESGQGSGYTF; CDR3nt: TGTGCCATCAGTGAGTCGGGACAGGGGAGTGGCTACACCTTC
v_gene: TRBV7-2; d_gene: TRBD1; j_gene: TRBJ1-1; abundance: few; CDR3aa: CASTAGTANTEAFF; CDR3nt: TGTGCCAGCACCGCCGGGACAGCGAACACTGAAGCTTTCTTT
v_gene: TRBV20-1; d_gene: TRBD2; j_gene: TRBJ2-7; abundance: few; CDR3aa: CSWTRGEAEQYF; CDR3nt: TGCAGTTGGACCCGGGGGGAGGCGGAGCAGTACTTC
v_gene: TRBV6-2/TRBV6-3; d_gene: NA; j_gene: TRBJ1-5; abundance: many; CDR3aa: CATSGGWSNQPQHF; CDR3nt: TGTGCCACCAGCGGGGGATGGAGCAATCAGCCCCAGCATTTT
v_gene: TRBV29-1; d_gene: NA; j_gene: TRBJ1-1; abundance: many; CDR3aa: CSGLGVRVNTEAFF; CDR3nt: TGCAGCGGGCTCGGAGTTAGGGTGAACACTGAAGCTTTCTTT
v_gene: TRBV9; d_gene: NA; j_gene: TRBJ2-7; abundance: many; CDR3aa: CASSVTRPSEQYF; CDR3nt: TGTGCCAGCAGCGTAACCAGGCCCTCCGAGCAGTACTTC